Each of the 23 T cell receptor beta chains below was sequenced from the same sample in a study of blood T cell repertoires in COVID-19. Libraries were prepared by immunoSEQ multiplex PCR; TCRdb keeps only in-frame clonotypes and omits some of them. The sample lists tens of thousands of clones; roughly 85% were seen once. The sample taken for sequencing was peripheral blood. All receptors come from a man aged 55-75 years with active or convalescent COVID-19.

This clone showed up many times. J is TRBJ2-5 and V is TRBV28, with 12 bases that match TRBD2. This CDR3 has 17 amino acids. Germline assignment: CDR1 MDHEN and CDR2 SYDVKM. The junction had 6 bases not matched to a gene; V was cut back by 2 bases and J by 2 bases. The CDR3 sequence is CASSLPSGGAGQETQYF. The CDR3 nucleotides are TGTGCCAGCAGTTTACCTAGCGGGGGGGCAGGGCAAGAGACCCAGTACTTC.

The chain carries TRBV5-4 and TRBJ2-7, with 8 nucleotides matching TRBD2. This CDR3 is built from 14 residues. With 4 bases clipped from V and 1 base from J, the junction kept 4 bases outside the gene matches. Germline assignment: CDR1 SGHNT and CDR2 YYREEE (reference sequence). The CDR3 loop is CASSPGLASYEQYF. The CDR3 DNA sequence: TGTGCCAGCAGCCCTGGACTAGCTTCCTACGAGCAGTACTTC.

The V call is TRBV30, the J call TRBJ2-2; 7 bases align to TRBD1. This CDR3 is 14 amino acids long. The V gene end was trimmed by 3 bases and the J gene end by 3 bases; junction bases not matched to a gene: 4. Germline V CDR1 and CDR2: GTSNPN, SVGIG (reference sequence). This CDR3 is CAWSSTGHTGELFF. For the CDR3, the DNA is TGTGCCTGGAGCTCGACAGGGCACACCGGGGAGCTGTTTTTT.

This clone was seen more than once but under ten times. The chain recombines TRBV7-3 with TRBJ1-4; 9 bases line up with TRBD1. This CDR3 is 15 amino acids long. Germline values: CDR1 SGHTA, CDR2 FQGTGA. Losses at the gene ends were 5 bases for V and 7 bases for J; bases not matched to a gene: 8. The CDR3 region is CASSPQGAVIEKLFF. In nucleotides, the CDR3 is TGTGCCAGCAGCCCACAGGGGGCAGTCATTGAAAAACTGTTTTTT.

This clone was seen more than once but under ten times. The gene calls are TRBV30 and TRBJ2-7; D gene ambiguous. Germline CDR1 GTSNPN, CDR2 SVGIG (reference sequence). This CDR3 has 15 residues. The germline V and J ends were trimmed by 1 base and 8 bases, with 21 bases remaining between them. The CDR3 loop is CAWSDLADPQRKQYF. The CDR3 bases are TGTGCCTGGAGTGACCTGGCGGATCCCCAGCGCAAGCAGTACTTC. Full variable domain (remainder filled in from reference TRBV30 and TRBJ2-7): SQTIHQWPATLVQPVGSPLSLECTVEGTSNPNLYWYRQAAGRGLQLLFYSVGIGQISSEVPQNLSASRPQDRQFILSSKKLLLSDSGFYLCAWSDLADPQRKQYFGPGTRLTVT.

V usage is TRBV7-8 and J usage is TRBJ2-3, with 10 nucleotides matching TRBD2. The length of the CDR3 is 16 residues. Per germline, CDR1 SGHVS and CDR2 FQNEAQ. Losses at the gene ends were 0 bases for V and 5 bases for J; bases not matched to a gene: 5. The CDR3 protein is CASSLASGGAGDTQYF. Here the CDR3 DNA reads TGTGCCAGCAGCTTAGCGAGCGGGGGGGCGGGAGATACGCAGTATTTT.

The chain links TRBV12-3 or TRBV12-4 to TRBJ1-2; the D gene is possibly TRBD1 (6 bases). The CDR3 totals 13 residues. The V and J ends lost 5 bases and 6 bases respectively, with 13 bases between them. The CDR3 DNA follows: TGTGCCAGCAGTCCTAGGGGGTCTGATGGCTACACCTTC. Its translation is CASSPRGSDGYTF.

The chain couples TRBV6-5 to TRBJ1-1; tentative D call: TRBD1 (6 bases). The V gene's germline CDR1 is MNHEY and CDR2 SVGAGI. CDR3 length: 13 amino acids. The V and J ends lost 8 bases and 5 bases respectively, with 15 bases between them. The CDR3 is CASYNTGRTEAFF. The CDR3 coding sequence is TGTGCCAGCTATAATACAGGGAGAACTGAAGCTTTCTTT.

The CDR3 DNA reads as TGTGCCTGGAGTGCCTACCGAGCGGGGGCCCACACAGATACGCAGTATTTT. Its translation: CAWSAYRAGAHTDTQYF. J is TRBJ2-3 and V is TRBV30, with TRBD2 matching over 8 bases. Looked up from germline, CDR1 is GTSNPN and CDR2 is SVGIG (reference sequence). J gave up 2 bases and V 1 base, and 11 bases lay outside the gene matches. The CDR3 runs to 17 residues.

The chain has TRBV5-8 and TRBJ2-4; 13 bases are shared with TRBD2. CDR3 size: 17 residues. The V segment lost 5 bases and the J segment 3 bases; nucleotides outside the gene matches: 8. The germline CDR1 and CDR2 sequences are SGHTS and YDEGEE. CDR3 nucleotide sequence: TGTGCCAGCAGACTAGCGGGGGGGCCGATGGGCAAAAACATTCAGTACTTC. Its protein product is CASRLAGGPMGKNIQYF. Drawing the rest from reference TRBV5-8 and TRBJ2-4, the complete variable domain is EAGVTQSPTHLIKTRGQQATLRCSPISGHTSVYWYQQALGLGLQFLLWYDEGEERNRGNFPPRFSGRQFPNYSSELNVNALELEDSALYLCASRLAGGPMGKNIQYFGAGTRLSVL.

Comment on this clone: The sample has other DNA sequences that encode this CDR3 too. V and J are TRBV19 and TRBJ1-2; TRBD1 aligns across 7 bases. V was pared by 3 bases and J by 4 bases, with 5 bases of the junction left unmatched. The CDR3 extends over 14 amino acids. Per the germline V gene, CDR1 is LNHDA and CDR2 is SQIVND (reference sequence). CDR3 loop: CASSIARQGYGYTF. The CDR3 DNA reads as TGTGCCAGTAGTATCGCGAGACAGGGCTATGGCTACACCTTC.

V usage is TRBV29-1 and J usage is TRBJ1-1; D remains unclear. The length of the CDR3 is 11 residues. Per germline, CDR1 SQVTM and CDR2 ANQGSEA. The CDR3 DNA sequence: TGCAGTGGAGGGTTGGACACTGAAGCTTTCTTT. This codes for CSGGLDTEAFF.

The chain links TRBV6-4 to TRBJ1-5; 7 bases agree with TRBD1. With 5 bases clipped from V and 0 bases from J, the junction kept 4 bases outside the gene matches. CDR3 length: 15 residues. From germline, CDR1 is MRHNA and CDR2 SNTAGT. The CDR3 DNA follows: TGTGCCAGCAGTCGACAGGGCCATAGCAATCAGCCCCAGCATTTT. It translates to CASSRQGHSNQPQHF.

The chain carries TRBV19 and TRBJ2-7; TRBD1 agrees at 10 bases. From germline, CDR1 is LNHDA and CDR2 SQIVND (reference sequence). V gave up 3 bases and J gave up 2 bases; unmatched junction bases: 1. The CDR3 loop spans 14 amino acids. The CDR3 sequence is CASSMGTGAYEQYF. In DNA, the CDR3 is TGTGCCAGTAGTATGGGGACAGGGGCCTACGAGCAGTACTTC.

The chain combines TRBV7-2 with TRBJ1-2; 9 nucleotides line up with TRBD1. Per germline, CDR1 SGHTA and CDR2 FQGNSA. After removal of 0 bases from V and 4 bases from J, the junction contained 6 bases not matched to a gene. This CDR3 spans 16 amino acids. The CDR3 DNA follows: TGTGCCAGCAGCTTAGCGGCAGGGACAGGGTTCTATGGCTACACCTTC. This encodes CASSLAAGTGFYGYTF.

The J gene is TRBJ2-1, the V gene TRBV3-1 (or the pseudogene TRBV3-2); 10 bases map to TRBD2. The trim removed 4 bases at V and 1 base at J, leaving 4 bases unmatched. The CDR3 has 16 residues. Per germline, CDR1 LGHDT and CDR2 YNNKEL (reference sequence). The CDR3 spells CASSPSGGASYNEQFF. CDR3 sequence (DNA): TGTGCCAGCAGCCCAAGCGGGGGGGCTTCCTACAATGAGCAGTTCTTC.

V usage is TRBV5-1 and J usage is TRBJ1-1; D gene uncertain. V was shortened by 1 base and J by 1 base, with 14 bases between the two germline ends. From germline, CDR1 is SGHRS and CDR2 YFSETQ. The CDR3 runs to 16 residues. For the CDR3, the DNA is TGCGCCAGCAGCTTGAACTTTCGCACGGGGAACACTGAAGCTTTCTTT. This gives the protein CASSLNFRTGNTEAFF.

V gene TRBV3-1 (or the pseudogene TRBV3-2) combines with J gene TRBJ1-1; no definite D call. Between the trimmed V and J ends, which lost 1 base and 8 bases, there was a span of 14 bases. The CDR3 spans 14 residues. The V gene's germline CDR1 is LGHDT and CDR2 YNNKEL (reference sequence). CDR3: CASSQGILTTEAFF. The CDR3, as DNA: TGTGCCAGCAGCCAAGGTATTCTGACAACGGAAGCTTTCTTT.

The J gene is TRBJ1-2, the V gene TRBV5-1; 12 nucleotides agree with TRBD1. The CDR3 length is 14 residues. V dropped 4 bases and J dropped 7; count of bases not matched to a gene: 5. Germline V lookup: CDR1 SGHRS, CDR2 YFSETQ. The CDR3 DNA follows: TGCGCCAGCAGCGTTGGGACAGGGGGCTTTGGCTACACCTTC. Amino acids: CASSVGTGGFGYTF.

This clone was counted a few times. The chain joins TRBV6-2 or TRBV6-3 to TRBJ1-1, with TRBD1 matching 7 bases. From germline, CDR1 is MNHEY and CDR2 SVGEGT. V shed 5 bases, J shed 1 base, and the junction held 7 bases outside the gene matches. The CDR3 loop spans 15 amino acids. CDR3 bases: TGTGCCAGCAGTACTTGGGACAGTCCGAACACTGAAGCTTTCTTT. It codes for CASSTWDSPNTEAFF.

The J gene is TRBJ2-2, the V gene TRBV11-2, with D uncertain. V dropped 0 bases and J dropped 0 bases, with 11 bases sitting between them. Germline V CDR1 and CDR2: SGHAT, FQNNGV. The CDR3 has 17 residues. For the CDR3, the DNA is TGTGCCAGCAGCTTAGATCGAACTGCTGCGAACACCGGGGAGCTGTTTTTT. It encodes CASSLDRTAANTGELFF.

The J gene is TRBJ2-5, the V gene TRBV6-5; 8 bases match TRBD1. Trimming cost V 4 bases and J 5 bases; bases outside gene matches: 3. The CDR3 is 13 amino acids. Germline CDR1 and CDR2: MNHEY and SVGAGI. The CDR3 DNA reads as TGTGCCAGCAGTTCGGACAGGGCGGAGACCCAGTACTTC. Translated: CASSSDRAETQYF.

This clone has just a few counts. Here the CDR3 DNA reads TGTGCCAGCAGTGAAGCTCCGGGGGGAAGGGGTCAGCCCCAGCATTTT. Translating it yields CASSEAPGGRGQPQHF. The rearrangement links TRBV6-1 to TRBJ1-5, with D perhaps matching TRBD1 (5 bases). The CDR3 covers 16 residues. V lost 0 bases, J lost 6 bases, and 15 bases lay in between. Per the germline V gene, CDR1 is MNHNS and CDR2 is SASEGT.